This T cell receptor (beta chain) emerged from a study of identifying expanded T cells in peripheral blood. Points from the study as a whole: Across healthy donors, higher total template counts meant significantly greater approximately 2-week count variance. Approximately 1.1 clones differed between technical replicates, versus about 15 and 19 over time.

Of note for this clone: Its antigen is unidentified.

Assay used: immunoSEQ multiplex PCR; TCRdb lists only in-frame clones, some missing. Of around 99,000 clones detected, less than 90% appear once; the ten largest clones hold roughly 7.6%. CDR3 length: 13 amino acids. CDR1 is SQVTM, CDR2 ANQGSEA, per germline. Trimming cost V 5 bases and J 2 bases, with 10 bases left between them. This receptor was obtained from a person between 18 and 75 years old in good health. Material: blood. V and J are TRBV29-1 and TRBJ2-1, with a possible D match to TRBD1 (5 bases). The CDR3 is CSVRDSTYNEQFF. The DNA for the CDR3 is TGCAGCGTTCGAGACAGTACCTACAATGAGCAGTTCTTC.